A single sample is the source of the 17 T cell receptor beta chains below, sequenced in a study of blood T cell repertoires in COVID-19. Assay used: immunoSEQ multiplex PCR; TCRdb lists only in-frame clones, some missing. The table has roughly 140,000 clones, around 77% seen once. The specimen was peripheral blood. Source of these receptors: a man aged 50-60 years with active or convalescent COVID-19.

The gene calls are TRBV27 and TRBJ2-5; a possible D gene is TRBD2 (5 bases). The length of the CDR3 is 13 residues. Trimming cost V 5 bases and J 5 bases, with 12 bases left between them. Germline V lookup: CDR1 MNHEY, CDR2 SMNVEV (reference sequence). This CDR3 reads CASSLGGRETQYF. The CDR3 DNA follows: TGTGCCAGCAGTCTCGGCGGGCGTGAGACCCAGTACTTC.

The J gene is TRBJ2-3, the V gene TRBV6-5; 7 nucleotides match TRBD2. In germline, CDR1 is MNHEY, CDR2 SVGAGI. V lost 7 bases to trimming and J lost 8 bases; unmatched junction nucleotides: 15. The CDR3 consists of 15 residues. CDR3 nucleotide sequence: TGTGCCAGCATTTCCGAGGGAGGGAGTGGGAGTACGCAGTATTTT. Encoded protein: CASISEGGSGSTQYF.

The J gene is TRBJ2-2, the V gene TRBV9; tentatively, D is TRBD2 (6 bases). The V gene lost 3 bases and the J gene lost 0 bases, with 12 bases spanning the gap. The CDR3 contains 16 residues. Per germline, CDR1 SGDLS and CDR2 YYNGEE. As DNA, the CDR3 is TGTGCCAGCAGCGCCCGGGACTTTTCGAACACCGGGGAGCTGTTTTTT. Translating it yields CASSARDFSNTGELFF. The full variable domain, with the rest looked up from reference TRBV9 and TRBJ2-2, is DSGVTQTPKHLITATGQRVTLRCSPRSGDLSVYWYQQSLDQGLQFLIQYYNGEERAKGNILERFSAQQFPDLHSELNLSSLELGDSALYFCASSARDFSNTGELFFGEGSRLTVL.

This clone appeared a few times. The V and J genes are TRBV7-3 and TRBJ1-1, with a tentative D call TRBD1 (5 bases). Germline lookup yields CDR1 SGHTA and CDR2 FQGTGA. V lost 4 bases and J 5 bases, leaving 17 bases between the germline ends. This CDR3 is 15 amino acids long. CDR3 nucleotide sequence: TGTGCCAGCAGCTCCCGAAGGGGCGTCGGGACTGAAGCTTTCTTT. Residues: CASSSRRGVGTEAFF.

V gene TRBV11-3 combines with J gene TRBJ2-1; 7 bases are shared with TRBD2. V trimming: 5 bases; J trimming: 3 bases; junction bases outside the gene matches: 10. CDR1 and CDR2 from the germline V gene are SGHNT and YENEEA. The CDR3 totals 16 residues. CDR3 in DNA: TGTGCCAGCAGCCCCCAAGCCGGGACTATCTACAATGAGCAGTTCTTC. It is translated as CASSPQAGTIYNEQFF.

The V call is TRBV28, the J call TRBJ1-2, with TRBD1 matching over 7 bases. The J segment lost 4 bases and the V segment lost 6 bases, leaving 11 bases of the junction unmatched. Per germline, CDR1 MDHEN and CDR2 SYDVKM. The CDR3 is made up of 15 amino acids. CDR3 coding DNA: TGTGCCAGCAGGCAATCACAGGGGTACGCCTATGGCTACACCTTC. Translating gives CASRQSQGYAYGYTF.

This clone showed up just a few times. The rearrangement uses TRBV4-2 and TRBJ2-1; 7 nucleotides match TRBD2. The J segment lost 5 bases and the V segment lost 1 base, leaving 8 bases of the junction unmatched. This CDR3 comprises 16 residues. Germline V gene data show CDR1 as LGHNA and CDR2 as YNFKEQ. Written as DNA, the CDR3 is TGTGCCAGCAGCCAAGGAGGGGAGGGGTTCCACAATGAGCAGTTCTTC. It translates to CASSQGGEGFHNEQFF.

The V call is TRBV5-1, the J call TRBJ2-7, with D perhaps matching TRBD1 (6 bases). The germline V gene encodes CDR1 SGHRS and CDR2 YFSETQ. The V and J ends lost 5 bases and 1 base respectively, with 10 bases between them. This CDR3 is 13 amino acids long. DNA of the CDR3: TGCGCCAGCAGGCCGGGACAATCCTACGAGCAGTACTTC. It codes for CASRPGQSYEQYF.

The V call is TRBV28, the J call TRBJ1-5, with TRBD1 identical over 7 bases. The CDR3 covers 15 residues. The V segment lost 5 bases and the J segment 5 bases; nucleotides outside the gene matches: 9. The germline V gene encodes CDR1 MDHEN and CDR2 SYDVKM. The CDR3 nucleotides read TGTGCCAGCAGTATCCGGGACAGAGAATATCAGCCCCAGCATTTT. This codes for CASSIRDREYQPQHF. The full variable domain, completed using reference TRBV28 and TRBJ1-5, is DVKVTQSSRYLVKRTGEKVFLECVQDMDHENMFWYRQDPGLGLRLIYFSYDVKMKEKGDIPEGYSVSREKKERFSLILESASTNQTSMYLCASSIRDREYQPQHFGDGTRLSIL.

The chain links TRBV9 to TRBJ2-5; 9 nucleotides align to TRBD2. Germline V gene lookup returns CDR1 SGDLS and CDR2 YYNGEE. Trimming took 0 bases from V and 5 from J; bases not matched to a gene: 5. The CDR3 runs 15 residues. The CDR3 is CASSVGSSGKETQYF. In DNA, the CDR3 is TGTGCCAGCAGCGTAGGTTCTAGCGGGAAGGAGACCCAGTACTTC.

The chain is built from TRBV27 and TRBJ1-5; TRBD1 is a possible D gene (5 bases). There are 17 residues in the CDR3. Trimming left V 6 bases short and J 2 bases short, with 20 bases between. In germline, CDR1 is MNHEY, CDR2 SMNVEV (reference sequence). Here the CDR3 reads CASSLRPGGDGNQPQHF. The CDR3, as DNA: TGTGCCAGCAGCTTACGCCCCGGGGGGGATGGCAATCAGCCCCAGCATTTT.

This chain connects TRBV21-1 to TRBJ1-5; TRBD1, as called in the table, went unchecked against the DNA. TRBV21-1 is noted as a pseudogene. The CDR3 is 11 amino acids. CDR3 residues: CASSKTPGAPF. The DNA for the CDR3 is TGTGCCAGCAGCAAAACCCCAGGGGCCCCCTTT.

This clone was counted once. The chain employs TRBV7-2 and TRBJ2-3, with a weak D call TRBD2 (6 bases). The CDR3 runs 15 residues. V gave up 2 bases and J gave up 2 bases, with 11 bases separating them. Germline V gene lookup returns CDR1 SGHTA and CDR2 FQGNSA. The DNA of the CDR3 is TGTGCCAGCAGCTTAAATTCGGGGGACACAGATACGCAGTATTTT. Its protein is CASSLNSGDTDTQYF.

The chain carries TRBV10-3 and TRBJ1-1, with D possibly being TRBD1 (5 bases). The length of the CDR3 is 14 residues. V shed 1 base and J shed 7 bases, with 13 bases lying between them. CDR1 is ENHRY and CDR2 is SYGVKD in the germline V gene. This CDR3 is CAISEFGGSLEAFF. CDR3 sequence (DNA): TGTGCCATCAGTGAGTTCGGGGGAAGCCTTGAAGCTTTCTTT.

The rearrangement joins TRBV10-2 to TRBJ2-7; 7 nucleotides match TRBD1. The CDR3 is 15 amino acids. The J segment lost 2 bases and the V segment lost 0 bases, leaving 4 bases of the junction unmatched. Germline V gives CDR1 WSHSY, CDR2 SAAADI. CDR3 DNA sequence: TGCGCCAGCAGTGAGTCCAGGACAGGCCCCTACGAGCAGTACTTC. Protein: CASSESRTGPYEQYF.

This chain connects TRBV5-6 to TRBJ1-1; D unclear. This CDR3 comprises 14 residues. Deletions cut 1 base from V and 1 base from J, with 8 bases between. Per germline, CDR1 SGHDT and CDR2 YYEEEE. CDR3 in DNA: TGTGCCAGCAGCTTGAGGAGAGCGAACACTGAAGCTTTCTTT. Protein: CASSLRRANTEAFF. The full variable domain, in which reference TRBV5-6 and TRBJ1-1 provide the parts outside the CDR3, is DAGVTQSPTHLIKTRGQQVTLRCSPKSGHDTVSWYQQALGQGPQFIFQYYEEEERQRGNFPDRFSGHQFPNYSSELNVNALLLGDSALYLCASSLRRANTEAFFGQGTRLTVV.

The genes are TRBV6-1 and TRBJ2-3; no definite D call. Germline CDR1 is MNHNS and CDR2 is SASEGT. The CDR3 is 14 amino acids. V was clipped by 2 bases and J by 2 bases, with 8 bases between them. CDR3 DNA sequence: TGTGCCAGCAGTGAAAGACTGCTCACAGATACGCAGTATTTT. As protein: CASSERLLTDTQYF.